The entry below describes one T cell receptor (beta chain). The antigen remains unidentified. The entry originates in a study of human T cells and chemical hapten exposure. About the study: Minor pooled library volume differences mainly drove per-sample TCR yield variation.

The study used a library that attached unique molecular identifiers to individual cDNA molecules. Per the original data handling: A typical sample had roughly 87,000 TCRs, with about 23,224 to 690,600 overall. TCRdb called the reads again in MiXCR, with one record for every CDR3 protein. The V and J calls and clone size come from TCRdb's table, not from the authors' own analysis. Of fewer than 150,000 distinct CDR3 sequences detected, approximately 9% appear once; the ten largest clones hold more than 1.3%. From whole blood left unfractionated, total RNA was extracted. General study results and limits: TCRs above 1 in 1000 frequency did not change with DPC sensitization.

Sequenced: whole blood. The TCR comes from a human donor in good health. Some clones in this sample may be carry-over from other donors' samples.

CDR3: CASSFRQANEQFF. The CDR3 nucleotides read TGTGCCAGCAGTTTTCGACAGGCCAATGAGCAGTTCTTC. The J gene is TRBJ2-1, the V gene TRBV6-2 or TRBV6-3, with D maybe TRBD1 (6 bases). Germline-derived CDR1 and CDR2 are MNHEY and SVGEGT. Trimming pared 4 bases from V and 6 bases from J, leaving 10 bases between. The CDR3 has 13 residues.